This T cell receptor (beta chain) stems from a study of HIV-infected patients and healthy controls. Study observations and caveats: Donor HLA types were not determined in the study. MAIT alpha-chain CDR3s were frequent in healthy controls, depleted in HIV+. Untreated HIV+ repertoires had roughly threefold fewer distinct CDR3s and lower Shannon diversity than healthy controls.

Alpha and beta constant-region primers primed reverse transcription of around 0.5 ug RNA. Each of the alpha and beta chains got its own library through chain-specific third strand synthesis with indices. Two random hexamers, added before amplification and joined, formed each molecule's 12-nucleotide barcode. In TCRdb, the 5' RACE reads were re-called with MiXCR into one record per CDR3 protein. The profile shows 14,000 or so distinct CDR3 sequences, approximately 12% of them singletons. This clonotype occurred many times. Its antigen remains unknown. The V gene's germline CDR1 is MNHEY and CDR2 SMNVEV (reference sequence). The CDR3 has 13 amino acids. V was trimmed by 5 bases and J by 5 bases, leaving 12 bases between them. Antiretroviral therapy had run roughly three months, about 14 weeks, before follow-up blood collection. All unsorted peripheral T cells were captured because whole blood was used without fractionation.

This specimen consisted of blood, obtained during antiretroviral therapy. The chain combines TRBV27 with TRBJ2-5; no reliable D call. This sequence originates from an adult with HIV infection. The donor label of this sample is uncertain. The CDR3 bases are TGTGCCAGCAGTCCCAGACGTGGGGAGACCCAGTACTTC. It codes for CASSPRRGETQYF.